The 16 T cell receptor beta chains below were found in one sample sequenced in a study of blood T cell repertoires in COVID-19. TCRdb's copy holds only in-frame clones and misses some; the assay was immunoSEQ multiplex PCR. The top ten hold 3.5% to 4% of the sample, which has 95,000 to 150,000 clones, almost 90% seen once. The sequenced material came from peripheral blood. These receptors originate from an older woman with COVID-19, enrolled during active disease.

The rearrangement links TRBV5-4 to TRBJ2-2, with 12 positions matching TRBD1. In germline, CDR1 is SGHNT, CDR2 YYREEE (reference sequence). V was pared by 1 base and J by 7 bases, with 5 bases of the junction left unmatched. CDR3 length equals 16 residues. DNA of the CDR3: TGTGCCAGCAGCTTGAAGGGACAGGGGGCGCACGGGGAGCTGTTTTTT. It specifies CASSLKGQGAHGELFF. The whole variable domain, remainder taken from reference TRBV5-4 and TRBJ2-2, is ETGVTQSPTHLIKTRGQQVTLRCSSQSGHNTVSWYQQALGQGPQFIFQYYREEENGRGNFPPRFSGLQFPNYSSELNVNALELDDSALYLCASSLKGQGAHGELFFGEGSRLTVL.

This rearrangement joins TRBV21-1 to TRBJ2-3; the table calls TRBD2, which could not be checked here. TRBV21-1 is marked as a pseudogene. CDR3 length equals 16 residues. The CDR3 spells CASSKEARRLTDTQYF. The CDR3 nucleotides are TGTGCCAGCAGCAAAGAGGCGCGGCGACTCACAGATACGCAGTATTTT.

J is TRBJ1-4 and V is TRBV25-1; unclear D gene. The length of the CDR3 is 15 residues. V was trimmed by 5 bases and J by 0 bases, leaving 10 bases between them. The germline gives CDR1 MGHDK, CDR2 SYGVNS. The CDR3 region has the DNA TGTGCCAGCAGTCCCCCCGCAGCAACTAATGAAAAACTGTTTTTT. Translation gives CASSPPAATNEKLFF.

This clone came up once. The rearrangement links TRBV27 to TRBJ1-1; no clear D gene. Germline lookup yields CDR1 MNHEY and CDR2 SMNVEV (reference sequence). This CDR3 comprises 14 residues. V shed 3 bases and J shed 6 bases, with 14 bases lying between them. This CDR3 is CASSLNPGVSEAFF. The CDR3 DNA reads TGTGCCAGCAGTTTGAACCCCGGGGTCTCTGAAGCTTTCTTT.

This chain's CDR3 is CASSYDRANYGYTF. The CDR3 nucleotides read TGTGCCAGCAGTTACGACAGGGCTAACTATGGCTACACCTTC. This chain connects TRBV6-5 to TRBJ1-2; 7 nucleotides match TRBD1. This CDR3 has 14 amino acids. V shed 2 bases and J 0 bases; nucleotides not matched to a gene: 0. Germline CDR1 MNHEY, CDR2 SVGAGI.

The V and J genes are TRBV5-4 and TRBJ1-2, with a possible D match to TRBD1 (6 bases). The germline CDR1 and CDR2 sequences are SGHNT and YYREEE (reference sequence). The CDR3 has 11 residues. The V end was cut by 3 bases, the J end by 8 bases, with 8 bases between. CDR3 sequence (DNA): TGTGCCAGCAGCTCAGGGGAGGGCTACACCTTC. It is translated as CASSSGEGYTF.

V is TRBV18 and J is TRBJ2-5; D not certain. V was pared by 0 bases and J by 5 bases, with 7 bases between. This CDR3 is built from 13 residues. Germline CDR1 reads KGHSH; CDR2 reads LQKENI. The CDR3 DNA reads as TGTGCCAGCTCACCACCCGAGAGGGAGACCCAGTACTTC. Translation gives CASSPPERETQYF.

This sequence joins TRBV5-1 and TRBJ2-1; D not certain. V shed 1 base and J shed 7 bases, with 3 bases lying between them. CDR3 length equals 11 residues. Germline CDR1 and CDR2: SGHRS and YFSETQ. CDR3 bases: TGCGCCAGCAGCTTGCAGAATGAGCAGTTCTTC. It translates to CASSLQNEQFF.

The chain is built from TRBV2 and TRBJ2-7; no clear D gene. V lost 3 bases, J lost 2 bases, and 20 bases lay in between. There are 17 residues in the CDR3. Germline V gene lookup returns CDR1 SNHLY and CDR2 FYNNEI. The CDR3 DNA follows: TGTGCCAGCAGTGATTTCTTCGCCCGAGGCGGTACCTACGAGCAGTACTTC. Amino acid sequence: CASSDFFARGGTYEQYF.

The rearrangement links TRBV6-2 or TRBV6-3 to TRBJ2-3; D is uncertain. The germline gives CDR1 MNHEY, CDR2 SVGEGT. This CDR3 region has 12 residues. Between the trimmed V and J ends, which lost 4 bases and 4 bases, there was a span of 6 bases. The CDR3 nucleotides read TGTGCCAGCAGTTTAGAGTCAGATACGCAGTATTTT. Amino acid sequence: CASSLESDTQYF.

The chain is built from TRBV5-8 and TRBJ1-2, with D perhaps matching TRBD1 (5 bases). The germline V gene encodes CDR1 SGHTS and CDR2 YDEGEE. The CDR3 contains 16 residues. V was pared by 0 bases and J by 0 bases, with 12 bases between. Here the CDR3 DNA reads TGTGCCAGCAGCTTGGCTGGGGGGTTAGCTAACTATGGCTACACCTTC. It is translated as CASSLAGGLANYGYTF.

The chain couples TRBV7-2 to TRBJ2-3, with a possible D match to TRBD2 (7 bases). The germline V gene encodes CDR1 SGHTA and CDR2 FQGNSA. V was trimmed by 1 base and J by 4 bases, leaving 12 bases between them. The CDR3 runs to 15 residues. In DNA, the CDR3 is TGTGCCAGCAGCTTAGAAACAGGGAGGGCAGATACGCAGTATTTT. Amino acid sequence: CASSLETGRADTQYF.

This clone was recorded once. V gene TRBV21-1 combines with J gene TRBJ1-1; the table assigns TRBD1, which was not confirmed against the DNA. TRBV21-1 is an annotated pseudogene. This CDR3 comprises 16 residues. The CDR3 nucleotides are TGTGCCAGCAGCCAAAGTAGGGACAGGGTTTACACTGAAGCTTTCTTT. The encoded protein is CASSQSRDRVYTEAFF.

A single count supports this clone. The chain employs TRBV2 and TRBJ1-4; D not resolved. The CDR3 runs 16 residues. Trimming removed 5 bases from V and 0 bases from J, with 13 bases in between. The germline CDR1 and CDR2 sequences are SNHLY and FYNNEI. CDR3 residues: CASSQVQLATNEKLFF. The CDR3 DNA is TGTGCCAGCAGTCAGGTACAGCTGGCAACTAATGAAAAACTGTTTTTT.

This clone was detected only once. The rearrangement links TRBV18 to TRBJ1-5; D unclear. Between the trimmed V and J ends, which lost 6 bases and 0 bases, there was a span of 12 bases. Per germline, CDR1 KGHSH and CDR2 LQKENI. The CDR3 runs to 15 residues. The CDR3 loop is CASSLIGDSNQPQHF. The CDR3 DNA reads TGTGCCAGCTCGCTTATTGGAGATAGCAATCAGCCCCAGCATTTT.

This clone was seen more than once but under ten times. J is TRBJ1-3 and V is TRBV3-1 (or the pseudogene TRBV3-2); TRBD1 might be the D (5 bases). This CDR3 is 16 amino acids long. Germline CDR1 LGHDT, CDR2 YNNKEL (reference sequence). With 2 bases removed from V and 0 bases from J, the gap between germline ends came to 11 bases. The CDR3 sequence is CASSQRGKSSGNTIYF. DNA of the CDR3: TGTGCCAGCAGCCAACGGGGGAAGAGCTCTGGAAACACCATATATTTT.